A selection of T cell receptor beta chains follows, all from one sample in a study of blood T cell repertoires in COVID-19. The data were produced by immunoSEQ multiplex PCR, yet TCRdb's version contains in-frame clones alone and is incomplete. Among approximately 250,000 clones listed, about 90% were seen once. Specimen: peripheral blood. All receptors derive from a man aged 25-45 years with COVID-19, enrolled during active disease. Both conserved end residues are part of each CDR3. The order of the fields is clone size, D gene, J gene, V gene, CDR3 protein, CDR3 DNA. A D gene is named only where the DNA matches it firmly. The listing skips clone size in some rows; elsewhere it reads once, few, many or a size class.

abundance: NA
d_gene: NA
j_gene: TRBJ2-2
v_gene: TRBV4-2
CDR3aa: CASSQDRGTGELFF
CDR3nt: TGTGCCAGCAGCCAAGACAGGGGTACCGGGGAGCTGTTTTTT

abundance: NA
d_gene: NA
j_gene: TRBJ1-2
v_gene: TRBV6-5
CDR3aa: CASIRDRLGYTF
CDR3nt: TGTGCCAGCATTAGAGACAGGTTGGGCTACACCTTC

abundance: NA
d_gene: NA
j_gene: TRBJ1-5
v_gene: TRBV3-1/TRBV3-2
CDR3aa: CASSETEHQPQHF
CDR3nt: TGTGCCAGCAGCGAAACAGAACATCAGCCCCAGCATTTT

abundance: NA
d_gene: NA
j_gene: TRBJ1-6
v_gene: TRBV27
CDR3aa: CASSPWAGERRSPLHF
CDR3nt: TGTGCCAGCAGTCCATGGGCGGGGGAAAGGAGGTCACCCCTCCACTTT

abundance: NA
d_gene: NA
j_gene: TRBJ1-5
v_gene: TRBV10-1
CDR3aa: CASSGAVNQPQHF
CDR3nt: TGCGCCAGCAGTGGGGCAGTCAATCAGCCCCAGCATTTT

abundance: NA
d_gene: NA
j_gene: TRBJ2-2
v_gene: TRBV19
CDR3aa: CASSPPGGELFF
CDR3nt: TGTGCCAGCAGCCCCCCGGGCGGGGAGCTGTTTTTT

abundance: NA
d_gene: NA
j_gene: TRBJ1-3
v_gene: TRBV30
CDR3aa: CAWSVRGAGGNTIYF
CDR3nt: TGTGCCTGGAGTGTACGGGGGGCAGGTGGAAACACCATATATTTT

abundance: NA
d_gene: TRBD2
j_gene: TRBJ2-5
v_gene: TRBV27
CDR3aa: CASRGFLAGDLQETQYF
CDR3nt: TGTGCCAGCAGAGGTTTCCTAGCGGGGGACCTACAAGAGACCCAGTACTTC

abundance: NA
d_gene: NA
j_gene: TRBJ1-2
v_gene: TRBV24-1
CDR3aa: CAPHCYGYTF
CDR3nt: TGTGCCCCCCACTGCTATGGCTACACCTTC

abundance: NA
d_gene: TRBD2
j_gene: TRBJ2-1
v_gene: TRBV11-2
CDR3aa: CASSLDLGLAGGSSYEQFF
CDR3nt: TGTGCCAGCAGCTTAGATCTAGGACTAGCGGGGGGGAGTTCCTATGAGCAGTTCTTC

abundance: once
d_gene: NA
j_gene: TRBJ1-1
v_gene: TRBV19
CDR3aa: CASTLGGTVKNTEAFF
CDR3nt: TGTGCCAGTACCCTAGGCGGGACGGTTAAGAACACTGAAGCTTTCTTT

abundance: NA
d_gene: NA
j_gene: TRBJ1-1
v_gene: TRBV28
CDR3aa: CASSFQDRVLNTEAFF
CDR3nt: TGTGCCAGCAGTTTTCAGGACAGAGTATTGAACACTGAAGCTTTCTTT

abundance: NA
d_gene: TRBD1
j_gene: TRBJ1-1
v_gene: TRBV18
CDR3aa: CASSPRTGENTEAFF
CDR3nt: TGTGCCAGCTCACCCAGGACAGGAGAGAACACTGAAGCTTTCTTT

abundance: NA
d_gene: TRBD1
j_gene: TRBJ2-2
v_gene: TRBV10-2
CDR3aa: CASSRQGSTGELFF
CDR3nt: TGCGCCAGCAGTAGACAGGGGAGTACCGGGGAGCTGTTTTTT

abundance: once
d_gene: TRBD2
j_gene: TRBJ2-1
v_gene: TRBV25-1
CDR3aa: CASNGGGTVYNEQFF
CDR3nt: TGTGCCAGCAATGGGGGGGGAACTGTTTACAATGAGCAGTTCTTC

abundance: NA
d_gene: TRBD2
j_gene: TRBJ2-4
v_gene: TRBV5-1
CDR3aa: CASSITLGGAQNIQYF
CDR3nt: TGCGCCAGCAGCATTACCCTCGGGGGGGCTCAAAACATTCAGTACTTC

abundance: NA
d_gene: NA
j_gene: TRBJ1-1
v_gene: TRBV3-1/TRBV3-2
CDR3aa: CASSHGVQAFF
CDR3nt: TGTGCCAGCAGCCACGGGGTCCAAGCTTTCTTT

abundance: NA
d_gene: TRBD1
j_gene: TRBJ2-2
v_gene: TRBV4-1
CDR3aa: CASSRLQGIGELFF
CDR3nt: TGCGCCAGCAGCCGTCTACAGGGGATCGGGGAGCTGTTTTTT

abundance: NA
d_gene: TRBD1
j_gene: TRBJ2-1
v_gene: TRBV24-1
CDR3aa: CATSEGTGAPNEQFF
CDR3nt: TGTGCCACCAGTGAAGGGACAGGAGCGCCCAATGAGCAGTTCTTC

abundance: NA
d_gene: NA
j_gene: TRBJ1-4
v_gene: TRBV20-1
CDR3aa: CSAGPLFF
CDR3nt: TGCAGTGCTGGCCCCCTGTTTTTT

abundance: once
d_gene: NA
j_gene: TRBJ2-7
v_gene: TRBV5-1
CDR3aa: CASSLQDPRLSYEQYF
CDR3nt: TGCGCCAGCAGCTTACAAGATCCCCGACTATCTTACGAGCAGTACTTC

abundance: NA
d_gene: NA
j_gene: TRBJ2-1
v_gene: TRBV27
CDR3aa: CASSLWSGDSYNEQFF
CDR3nt: TGTGCCAGCAGTTTATGGAGCGGAGACTCCTACAATGAGCAGTTCTTC

abundance: NA
d_gene: NA
j_gene: TRBJ1-3
v_gene: TRBV23-1
CDR3aa: CASSQSGGSGNTIYF
CDR3nt: TGCGCCAGCAGTCAATCAGGGGGCTCTGGAAACACCATATATTTT

abundance: NA
d_gene: TRBD1
j_gene: TRBJ2-7
v_gene: TRBV3-1/TRBV3-2
CDR3aa: CASSQVTGTGYEQYF
CDR3nt: TGTGCCAGCAGCCAAGTAACCGGGACAGGCTACGAGCAGTACTTC

abundance: NA
d_gene: TRBD2
j_gene: TRBJ2-2
v_gene: TRBV18
CDR3aa: CASSPRRGTNTGELFF
CDR3nt: TGTGCCAGCTCACCACGGCGGGGGACGAACACCGGGGAGCTGTTTTTT

abundance: NA
d_gene: NA
j_gene: TRBJ1-6
v_gene: TRBV19
CDR3aa: CASSIGGGINSPLHF
CDR3nt: TGTGCCAGTAGTATAGGAGGCGGAATAAATTCACCCCTCCACTTT

abundance: NA
d_gene: NA
j_gene: TRBJ2-7
v_gene: TRBV2
CDR3aa: CASRANYEQYF
CDR3nt: TGTGCCAGCAGGGCCAATTACGAGCAGTACTTC

abundance: NA
d_gene: NA
j_gene: TRBJ1-2
v_gene: TRBV6-1
CDR3aa: CASSEGDRESYTF
CDR3nt: TGTGCCAGCAGTGAAGGCGACAGAGAAAGCTACACCTTC

abundance: NA
d_gene: NA
j_gene: TRBJ1-2
v_gene: TRBV3-1/TRBV3-2
CDR3aa: CASSQDGGWAVVGYTF
CDR3nt: TGTGCCAGCAGCCAAGACGGAGGATGGGCGGTTGTCGGCTACACCTTC

abundance: NA
d_gene: NA
j_gene: TRBJ1-3
v_gene: TRBV7-9
CDR3aa: CASFGNRTSGNTIYF
CDR3nt: TGTGCCAGCTTCGGAAACAGGACCTCTGGAAACACCATATATTTT

abundance: NA
d_gene: TRBD2
j_gene: TRBJ2-1
v_gene: TRBV6-4
CDR3aa: CASSDSTSGGLGPNEQFF
CDR3nt: TGTGCCAGCAGTGACTCGACTAGCGGGGGGCTCGGTCCTAATGAGCAGTTCTTC

abundance: NA
d_gene: TRBD1
j_gene: TRBJ1-1
v_gene: TRBV7-9
CDR3aa: CASSRDRDTEAFF
CDR3nt: TGTGCCAGCAGCCGTGACAGGGACACTGAAGCTTTCTTT

abundance: NA
d_gene: NA
j_gene: TRBJ1-1
v_gene: TRBV6-4
CDR3aa: CASSDSTGPRGAFF
CDR3nt: TGTGCCAGCAGTGACTCTACAGGGCCAAGAGGGGCTTTCTTT

abundance: NA
d_gene: TRBD2
j_gene: TRBJ2-7
v_gene: TRBV11-2
CDR3aa: CASSLSGGGSSYEQYF
CDR3nt: TGTGCCAGCAGCTTATCCGGCGGGGGGAGCTCCTACGAGCAGTACTTC

abundance: NA
d_gene: TRBD1
j_gene: TRBJ1-1
v_gene: TRBV30
CDR3aa: CAWSLQGDTEAFF
CDR3nt: TGTGCCTGGAGTCTACAGGGGGACACTGAAGCTTTCTTT

abundance: NA
d_gene: TRBD1
j_gene: TRBJ2-3
v_gene: TRBV19
CDR3aa: CASSMGTGVDTQYF
CDR3nt: TGTGCCAGTAGTATGGGGACAGGTGTAGATACGCAGTATTTT

abundance: NA
d_gene: TRBD1
j_gene: TRBJ1-6
v_gene: TRBV9
CDR3aa: CASSVDHGQGNPFRNSPLHF
CDR3nt: TGTGCCAGCAGCGTAGACCACGGACAGGGGAACCCCTTTCGGAATTCACCCCTCCACTTT